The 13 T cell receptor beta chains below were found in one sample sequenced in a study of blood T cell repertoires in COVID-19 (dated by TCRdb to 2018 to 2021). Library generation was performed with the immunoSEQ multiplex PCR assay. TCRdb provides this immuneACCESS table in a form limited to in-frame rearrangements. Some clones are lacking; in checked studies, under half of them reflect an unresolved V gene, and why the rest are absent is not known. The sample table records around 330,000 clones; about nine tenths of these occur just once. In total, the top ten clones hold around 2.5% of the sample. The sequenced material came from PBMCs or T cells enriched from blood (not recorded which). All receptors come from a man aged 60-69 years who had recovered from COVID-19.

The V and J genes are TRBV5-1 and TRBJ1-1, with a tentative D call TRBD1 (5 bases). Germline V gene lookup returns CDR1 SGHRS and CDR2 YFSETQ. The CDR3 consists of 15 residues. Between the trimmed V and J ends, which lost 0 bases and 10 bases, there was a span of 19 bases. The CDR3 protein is CASSLEGQGTFGAFF. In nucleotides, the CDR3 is TGCGCCAGCAGCTTGGAAGGCCAGGGAACCTTCGGAGCTTTCTTT.

CDR3 region: CASSQETQGNTEAFF. CDR3 bases: TGTGCCAGCAGCCAAGAGACACAGGGGAACACTGAAGCTTTCTTT. The chain carries TRBV4-2 and TRBJ1-1, with D tentatively TRBD1 (6 bases). CDR1 and CDR2 (germline): LGHNA, YNFKEQ. Between the trimmed V and J ends, which lost 0 bases and 1 base, there was a span of 9 bases. CDR3 length: 15 amino acids.

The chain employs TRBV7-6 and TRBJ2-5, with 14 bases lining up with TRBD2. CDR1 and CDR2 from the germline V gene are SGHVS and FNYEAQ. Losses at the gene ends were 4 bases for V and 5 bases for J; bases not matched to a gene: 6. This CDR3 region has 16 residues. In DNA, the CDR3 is TGTGCCAGCAGCTCGACTAGCGGGAGGGCCTTTGAGACCCAGTACTTC. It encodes CASSSTSGRAFETQYF.

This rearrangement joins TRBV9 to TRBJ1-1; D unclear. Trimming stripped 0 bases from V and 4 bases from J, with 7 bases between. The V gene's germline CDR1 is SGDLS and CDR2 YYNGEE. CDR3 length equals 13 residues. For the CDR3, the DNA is TGTGCCAGCAGCGTAGTAGAGTTCACTGAAGCTTTCTTT. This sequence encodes CASSVVEFTEAFF.

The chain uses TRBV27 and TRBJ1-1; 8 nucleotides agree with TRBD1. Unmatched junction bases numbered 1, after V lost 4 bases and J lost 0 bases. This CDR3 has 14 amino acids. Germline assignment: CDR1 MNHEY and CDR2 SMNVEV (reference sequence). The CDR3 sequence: CASSWTGLNTEAFF. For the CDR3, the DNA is TGTGCCAGCAGTTGGACAGGGTTGAACACTGAAGCTTTCTTT.

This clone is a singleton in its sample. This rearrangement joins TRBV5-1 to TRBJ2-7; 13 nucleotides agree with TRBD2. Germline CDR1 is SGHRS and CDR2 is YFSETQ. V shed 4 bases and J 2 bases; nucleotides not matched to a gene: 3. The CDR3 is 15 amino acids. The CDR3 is CASSLGLAGTYEQYF. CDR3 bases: TGCGCCAGCAGCCTGGGACTAGCGGGGACCTACGAGCAGTACTTC.

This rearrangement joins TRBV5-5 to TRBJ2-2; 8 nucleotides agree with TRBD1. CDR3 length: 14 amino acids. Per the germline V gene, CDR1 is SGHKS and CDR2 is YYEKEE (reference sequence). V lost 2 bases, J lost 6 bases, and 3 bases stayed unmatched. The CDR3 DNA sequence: TGTGCCAGCAGCTTACTACAGGGGGCCGGGGAGCTGTTTTTT. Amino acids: CASSLLQGAGELFF.

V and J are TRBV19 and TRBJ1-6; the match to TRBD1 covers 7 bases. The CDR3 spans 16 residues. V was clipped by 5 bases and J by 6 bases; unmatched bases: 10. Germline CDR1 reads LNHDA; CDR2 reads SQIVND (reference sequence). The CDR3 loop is CASSSGPRDSNSPLHF. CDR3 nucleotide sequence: TGTGCCAGTAGTTCGGGACCACGGGACAGTAATTCACCCCTCCACTTT.

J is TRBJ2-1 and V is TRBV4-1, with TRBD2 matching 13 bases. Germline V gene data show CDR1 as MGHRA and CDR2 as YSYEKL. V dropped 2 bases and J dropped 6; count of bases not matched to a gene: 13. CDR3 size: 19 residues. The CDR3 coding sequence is TGCGCCAGCAGCCAACTACTAGCGGGGGGGCCAGCTCTCGTCAATGAGCAGTTCTTC. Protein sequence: CASSQLLAGGPALVNEQFF.

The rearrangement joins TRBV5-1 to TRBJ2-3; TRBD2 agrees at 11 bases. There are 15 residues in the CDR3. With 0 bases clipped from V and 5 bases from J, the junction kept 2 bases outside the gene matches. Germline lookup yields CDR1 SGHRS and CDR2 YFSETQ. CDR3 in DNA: TGCGCCAGCAGCTTGGGACTAGCGGGGTTAGATACGCAGTATTTT. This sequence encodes CASSLGLAGLDTQYF. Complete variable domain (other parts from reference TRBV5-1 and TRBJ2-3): KAGVTQTPRYLIKTRGQQVTLSCSPISGHRSVSWYQQTPGQGLQFLFEYFSETQRNKGNFPGRFSGRQFSNSRSEMNVSTLELGDSALYLCASSLGLAGLDTQYFGPGTRLTVL.

The CDR3 nucleotides are TGTGCCATCAGTGATCCCGGACAGGGGTTTAGGAATGAGCAGTTCTTC. Residues: CAISDPGQGFRNEQFF. The rearrangement joins TRBV10-3 to TRBJ2-1; 9 bases map to TRBD1. The germline CDR1 and CDR2 sequences are ENHRY and SYGVKD. V trimming: 3 bases; J trimming: 7 bases; junction bases outside the gene matches: 10. This CDR3 spans 16 amino acids.

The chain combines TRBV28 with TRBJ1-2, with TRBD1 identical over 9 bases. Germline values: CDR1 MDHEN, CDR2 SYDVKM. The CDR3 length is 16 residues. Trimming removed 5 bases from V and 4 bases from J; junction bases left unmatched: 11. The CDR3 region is CASSLLPGQGFYGYTF. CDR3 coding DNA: TGTGCCAGCAGTCTCCTCCCGGGACAGGGTTTCTATGGCTACACCTTC.

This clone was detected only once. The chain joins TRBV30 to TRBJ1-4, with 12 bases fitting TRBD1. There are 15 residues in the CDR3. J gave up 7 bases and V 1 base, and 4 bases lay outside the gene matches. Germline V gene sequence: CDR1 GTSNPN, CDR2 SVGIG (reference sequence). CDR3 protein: CAWSEGQGAIEKLFF. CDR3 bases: TGTGCCTGGAGTGAGGGACAGGGGGCGATTGAAAAACTGTTTTTT.